These 5 T cell receptor beta chains originate from one sample sequenced in a study of T-cell memory formation after mild COVID-19. A single record per CDR3 protein comes from TCRdb applying MiXCR to the 5' RACE reads. Here the sample spans approximately 400,000 distinct CDR3 sequences, about 20% being singletons. Material for sequencing was PBMCs or a T cell subset sorted from them (not recorded which). The source of these receptors is a man aged 18 to 29 who had mild COVID-19 (a few samples of this study predate the infection). Cell type and time point are not known.

This clonotype was detected only a few times. The rearrangement links TRBV7-2 to TRBJ1-2; D gene ambiguous. The CDR3 is made up of 14 amino acids. The ends were cut back, 5 bases at V and 0 bases at J, with 10 bases in the middle. Germline values: CDR1 SGHTA, CDR2 FQGNSA. The CDR3 here is CASSIGQANYGYTF. DNA for the CDR3: TGTGCCAGCAGCATAGGGCAGGCTAACTATGGCTACACCTTC. Complete variable domain (other parts from reference TRBV7-2 and TRBJ1-2): GAGVSQSPSNKVTEKGKDVELRCDPISGHTALYWYRQSLGQGLEFLIYFQGNSAPDKSGLPSDRFSAERTGGSVSTLTIQRTQQEDSAVYLCASSIGQANYGYTFGSGTRLTVV.

The rearrangement links TRBV12-3 or TRBV12-4 to TRBJ2-3; D might be TRBD2 (5 bases). Trimming stripped 7 bases from V and 5 bases from J, with 16 bases between. This CDR3 comprises 14 residues. The CDR3: CASNYGREGDTQYF. In DNA form, the CDR3 reads TGTGCCAGCAACTATGGCAGAGAGGGAGATACGCAGTATTTT.

This clonotype showed up just a few times. CDR3 DNA: TGCAGTGCTACTGGTGAGACCCAGTACTTC. Amino acid sequence: CSATGETQYF. V is TRBV20-1 and J is TRBJ2-5; D gene unclear. Deletions cut 4 bases from V and 5 bases from J, with 5 bases between. Germline V gene data show CDR1 as DFQATT and CDR2 as SNEGSKA (reference sequence). The CDR3 sequence is 10 residues long.

This clonotype was found many times. CDR3 sequence: CSANTGSGQPQHF. The DNA for the CDR3 is TGCAGTGCCAATACAGGGAGTGGGCAGCCCCAGCATTTT. This chain connects TRBV20-1 to TRBJ1-5, with D tentatively TRBD1 (6 bases). The length of the CDR3 is 13 residues. Deletions cut 6 bases from V and 7 bases from J, with 16 bases between. CDR1 is DFQATT and CDR2 is SNEGSKA in the germline V gene (reference sequence).

This sequence joins TRBV4-1 and TRBJ1-3; D gene uncertain. V was pared by 0 bases and J by 0 bases, with 12 bases between. The CDR3 runs 17 residues. Germline CDR1 reads MGHRA; CDR2 reads YSYEKL. CDR3 in amino acids: CASSQDKGGFSGNTIYF. DNA of the CDR3: TGCGCCAGCAGCCAAGATAAGGGCGGCTTCTCTGGAAACACCATATATTTT.